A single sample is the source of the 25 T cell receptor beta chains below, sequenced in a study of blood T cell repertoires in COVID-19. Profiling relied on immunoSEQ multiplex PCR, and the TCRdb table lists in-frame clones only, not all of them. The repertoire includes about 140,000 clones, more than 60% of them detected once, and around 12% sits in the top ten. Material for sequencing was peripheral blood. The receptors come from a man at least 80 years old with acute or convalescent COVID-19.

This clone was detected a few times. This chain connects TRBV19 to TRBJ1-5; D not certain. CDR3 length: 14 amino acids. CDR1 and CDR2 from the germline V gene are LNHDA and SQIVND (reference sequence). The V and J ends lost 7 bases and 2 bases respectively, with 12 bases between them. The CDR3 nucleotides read TGTGCCAGTACTAATATTGGTGGCAATCAGCCCCAGCATTTT. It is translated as CASTNIGGNQPQHF.

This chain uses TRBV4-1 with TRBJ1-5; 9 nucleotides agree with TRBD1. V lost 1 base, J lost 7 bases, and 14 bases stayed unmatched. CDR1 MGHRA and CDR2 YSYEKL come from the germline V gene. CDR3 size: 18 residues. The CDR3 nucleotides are TGCGCCAGCAGCCAAGGAGGGACAGGGTCCCTGGCATGGCAGCCCCAGCATTTT. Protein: CASSQGGTGSLAWQPQHF.

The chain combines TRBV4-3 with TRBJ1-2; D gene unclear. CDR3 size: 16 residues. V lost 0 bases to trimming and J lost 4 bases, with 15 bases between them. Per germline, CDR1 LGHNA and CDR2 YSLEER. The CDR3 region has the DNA TGCGCCAGCAGCCAAGATCGGGATCTGGGGAGCTATGGCTACACCTTC. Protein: CASSQDRDLGSYGYTF.

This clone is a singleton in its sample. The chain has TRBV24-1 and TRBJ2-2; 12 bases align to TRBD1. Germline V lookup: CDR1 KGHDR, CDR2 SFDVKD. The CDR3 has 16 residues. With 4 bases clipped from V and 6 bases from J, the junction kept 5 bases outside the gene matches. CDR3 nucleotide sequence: TGTGCCACCAGTGAAACCGGGACAGGGGGCTCCGGGGAGCTGTTTTTT. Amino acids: CATSETGTGGSGELFF.

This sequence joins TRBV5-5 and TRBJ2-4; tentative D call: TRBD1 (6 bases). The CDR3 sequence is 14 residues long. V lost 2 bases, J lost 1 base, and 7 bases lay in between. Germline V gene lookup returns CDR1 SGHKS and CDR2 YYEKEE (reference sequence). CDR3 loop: CASSFGQAKNIQYF. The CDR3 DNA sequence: TGTGCCAGCAGCTTTGGACAGGCCAAAAACATTCAGTACTTC.

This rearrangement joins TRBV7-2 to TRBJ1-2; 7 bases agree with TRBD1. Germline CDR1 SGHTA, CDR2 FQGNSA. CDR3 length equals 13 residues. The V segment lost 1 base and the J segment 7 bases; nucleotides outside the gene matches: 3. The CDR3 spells CASSLDRGGGYTF. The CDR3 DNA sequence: TGTGCCAGCAGCTTAGACAGGGGAGGTGGCTACACCTTC.

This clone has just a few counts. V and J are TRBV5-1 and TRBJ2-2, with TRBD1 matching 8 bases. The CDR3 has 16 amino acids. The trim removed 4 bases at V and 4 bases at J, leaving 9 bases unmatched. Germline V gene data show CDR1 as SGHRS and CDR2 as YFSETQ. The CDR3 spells CASSPGTGSFTGELFF. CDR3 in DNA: TGCGCCAGCAGCCCTGGGACAGGTTCTTTCACCGGGGAGCTGTTTTTT.

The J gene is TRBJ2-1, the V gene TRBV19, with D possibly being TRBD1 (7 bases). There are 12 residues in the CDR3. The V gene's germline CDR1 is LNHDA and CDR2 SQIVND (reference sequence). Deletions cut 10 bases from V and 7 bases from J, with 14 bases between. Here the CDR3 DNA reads TGTGCCACCCGACCAGGGGGGAATGAGCAGTTCTTC. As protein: CATRPGGNEQFF.

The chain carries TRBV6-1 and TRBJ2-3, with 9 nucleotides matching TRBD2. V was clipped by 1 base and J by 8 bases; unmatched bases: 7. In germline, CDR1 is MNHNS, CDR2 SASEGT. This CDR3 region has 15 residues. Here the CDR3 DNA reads TGTGCCAGCAGTGAAGGTCGGGCGGGGGGGCGTACGCAGTATTTT. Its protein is CASSEGRAGGRTQYF.

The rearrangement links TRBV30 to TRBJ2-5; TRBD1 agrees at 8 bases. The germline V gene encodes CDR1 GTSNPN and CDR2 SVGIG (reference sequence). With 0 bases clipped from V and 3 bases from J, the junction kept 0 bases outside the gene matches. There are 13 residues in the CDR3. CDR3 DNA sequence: TGTGCCTGGAGTGTACAGGGGGAAGAGACCCAGTACTTC. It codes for CAWSVQGEETQYF. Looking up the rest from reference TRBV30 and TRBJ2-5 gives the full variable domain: SQTIHQWPATLVQPVGSPLSLECTVEGTSNPNLYWYRQAAGRGLQLLFYSVGIGQISSEVPQNLSASRPQDRQFILSSKKLLLSDSGFYLCAWSVQGEETQYFGPGTRLLVL.

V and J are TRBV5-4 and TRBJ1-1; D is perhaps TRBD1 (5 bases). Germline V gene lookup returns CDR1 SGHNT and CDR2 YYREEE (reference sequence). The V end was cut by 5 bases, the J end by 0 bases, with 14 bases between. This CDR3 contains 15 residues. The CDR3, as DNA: TGTGCCAGCAGTTGGGCGGCAGGGATGAACACTGAAGCTTTCTTT. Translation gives CASSWAAGMNTEAFF.

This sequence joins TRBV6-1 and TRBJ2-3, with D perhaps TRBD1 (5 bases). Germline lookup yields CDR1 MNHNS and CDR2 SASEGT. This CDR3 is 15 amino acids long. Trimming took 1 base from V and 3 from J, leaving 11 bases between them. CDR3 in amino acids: CASSEGPGLTDTQYF. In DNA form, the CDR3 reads TGTGCCAGCAGTGAAGGTCCAGGGTTGACAGATACGCAGTATTTT.

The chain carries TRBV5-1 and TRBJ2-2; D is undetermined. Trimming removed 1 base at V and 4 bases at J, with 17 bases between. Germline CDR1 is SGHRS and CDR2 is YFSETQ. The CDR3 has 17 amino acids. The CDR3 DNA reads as TGCGCCAGCAGCTTGACCGGCCCTACGTCGGGCACCGGGGAGCTGTTTTTT. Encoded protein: CASSLTGPTSGTGELFF.

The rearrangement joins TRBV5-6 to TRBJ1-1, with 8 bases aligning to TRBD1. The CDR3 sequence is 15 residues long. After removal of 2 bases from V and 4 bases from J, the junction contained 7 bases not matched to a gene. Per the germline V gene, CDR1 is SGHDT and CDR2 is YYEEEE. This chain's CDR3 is CASSLLGQGGTEAFF. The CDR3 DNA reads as TGTGCCAGCAGCTTACTCGGACAGGGTGGCACTGAAGCTTTCTTT.

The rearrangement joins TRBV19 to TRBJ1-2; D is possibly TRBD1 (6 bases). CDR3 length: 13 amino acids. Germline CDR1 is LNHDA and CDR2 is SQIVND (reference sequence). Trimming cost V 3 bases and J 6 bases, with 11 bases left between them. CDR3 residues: CASSMEQGDGYTF. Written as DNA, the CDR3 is TGTGCCAGTAGTATGGAACAGGGAGATGGCTACACCTTC.

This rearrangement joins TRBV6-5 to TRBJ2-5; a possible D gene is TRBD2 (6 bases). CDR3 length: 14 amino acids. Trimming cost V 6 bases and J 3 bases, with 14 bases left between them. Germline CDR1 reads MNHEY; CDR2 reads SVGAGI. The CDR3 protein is CASSPLASKETQYF. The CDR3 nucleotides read TGTGCCAGCAGCCCACTAGCTAGCAAAGAGACCCAGTACTTC.

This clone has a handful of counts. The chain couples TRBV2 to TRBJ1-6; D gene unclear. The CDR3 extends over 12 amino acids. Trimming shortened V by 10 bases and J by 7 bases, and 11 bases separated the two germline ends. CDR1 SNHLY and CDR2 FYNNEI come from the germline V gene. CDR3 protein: CATRGWNSPLHF. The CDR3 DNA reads TGTGCCACCCGCGGTTGGAATTCACCCCTCCACTTT. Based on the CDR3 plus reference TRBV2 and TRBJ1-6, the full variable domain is EPEVTQTPSHQVTQMGQEVILRCVPISNHLYFYWYRQILGQKVEFLVSFYNNEISEKSEIFDDQFSVERPDGSNFTLKIRSTKLEDSAMYFCATRGWNSPLHFGNGTRLTVT.

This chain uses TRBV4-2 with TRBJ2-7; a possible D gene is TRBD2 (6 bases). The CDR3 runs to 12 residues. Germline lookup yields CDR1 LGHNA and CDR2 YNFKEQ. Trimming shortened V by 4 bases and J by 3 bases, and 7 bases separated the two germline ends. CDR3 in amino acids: CASSRGDYEQYF. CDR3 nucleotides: TGTGCCAGCAGCCGGGGGGACTACGAGCAGTACTTC.

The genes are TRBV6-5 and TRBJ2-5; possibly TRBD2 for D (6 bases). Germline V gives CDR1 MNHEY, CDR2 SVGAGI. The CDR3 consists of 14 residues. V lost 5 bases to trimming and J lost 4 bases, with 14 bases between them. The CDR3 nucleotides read TGTGCCAGCAGTCGGTGGGGGGAAGGAGAGACCCAGTACTTC. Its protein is CASSRWGEGETQYF.

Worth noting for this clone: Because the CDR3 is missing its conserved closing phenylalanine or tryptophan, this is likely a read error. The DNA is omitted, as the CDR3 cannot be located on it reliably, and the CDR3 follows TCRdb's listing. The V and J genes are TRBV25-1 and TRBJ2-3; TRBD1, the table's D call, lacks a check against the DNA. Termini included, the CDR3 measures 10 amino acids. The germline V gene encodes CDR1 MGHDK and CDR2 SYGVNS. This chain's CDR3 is CASSELSDSP.

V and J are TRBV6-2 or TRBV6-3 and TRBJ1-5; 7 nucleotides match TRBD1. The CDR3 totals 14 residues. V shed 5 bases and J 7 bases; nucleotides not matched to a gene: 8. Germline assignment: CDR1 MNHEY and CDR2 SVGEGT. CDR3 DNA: TGTGCCAGCAGTCTGACAGGGTCTGGGCAGCCCCAGCATTTT. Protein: CASSLTGSGQPQHF.

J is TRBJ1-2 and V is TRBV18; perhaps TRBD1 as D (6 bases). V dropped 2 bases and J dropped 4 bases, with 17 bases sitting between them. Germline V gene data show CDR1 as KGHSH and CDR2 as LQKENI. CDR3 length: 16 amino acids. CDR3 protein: CASSPRETGPIYGYTF. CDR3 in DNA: TGTGCCAGCTCACCAAGGGAGACAGGACCCATCTATGGCTACACCTTC.

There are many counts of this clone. CDR3 amino acids: CASSQTNYNSPLHF. DNA of the CDR3: TGTGCCAGCAGCCAGACTAACTATAATTCACCCCTCCACTTT. V gene TRBV3-1 (or the pseudogene TRBV3-2) combines with J gene TRBJ1-6, with unresolved D. CDR3 size: 14 residues. Germline CDR1 is LGHDT and CDR2 is YNNKEL (reference sequence). V lost 3 bases to trimming and J lost 3 bases, with 6 bases between them.

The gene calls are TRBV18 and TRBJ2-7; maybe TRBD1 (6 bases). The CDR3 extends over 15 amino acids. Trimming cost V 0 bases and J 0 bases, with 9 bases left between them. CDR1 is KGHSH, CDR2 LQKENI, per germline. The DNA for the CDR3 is TGTGCCAGCTCACCACCGAAGGGGGACTCCTACGAGCAGTACTTC. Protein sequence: CASSPPKGDSYEQYF.

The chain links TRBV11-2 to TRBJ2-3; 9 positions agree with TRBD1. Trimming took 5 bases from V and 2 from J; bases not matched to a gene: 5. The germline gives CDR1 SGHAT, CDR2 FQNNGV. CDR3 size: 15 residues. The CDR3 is CASSAGTGPTDTQYF. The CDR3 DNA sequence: TGTGCCAGCAGCGCCGGGACAGGGCCCACAGATACGCAGTATTTT.